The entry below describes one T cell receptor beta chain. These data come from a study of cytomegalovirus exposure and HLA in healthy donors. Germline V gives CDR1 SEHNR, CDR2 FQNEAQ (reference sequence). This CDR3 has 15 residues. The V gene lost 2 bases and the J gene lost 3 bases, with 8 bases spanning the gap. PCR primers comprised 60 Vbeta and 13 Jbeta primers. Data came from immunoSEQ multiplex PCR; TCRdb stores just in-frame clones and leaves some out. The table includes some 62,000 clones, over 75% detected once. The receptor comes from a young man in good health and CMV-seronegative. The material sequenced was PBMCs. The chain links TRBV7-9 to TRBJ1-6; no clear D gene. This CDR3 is CASSLYNFYNSPLHF. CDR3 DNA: TGTGCCAGCAGCTTATATAATTTCTATAATTCACCCCTCCACTTT.